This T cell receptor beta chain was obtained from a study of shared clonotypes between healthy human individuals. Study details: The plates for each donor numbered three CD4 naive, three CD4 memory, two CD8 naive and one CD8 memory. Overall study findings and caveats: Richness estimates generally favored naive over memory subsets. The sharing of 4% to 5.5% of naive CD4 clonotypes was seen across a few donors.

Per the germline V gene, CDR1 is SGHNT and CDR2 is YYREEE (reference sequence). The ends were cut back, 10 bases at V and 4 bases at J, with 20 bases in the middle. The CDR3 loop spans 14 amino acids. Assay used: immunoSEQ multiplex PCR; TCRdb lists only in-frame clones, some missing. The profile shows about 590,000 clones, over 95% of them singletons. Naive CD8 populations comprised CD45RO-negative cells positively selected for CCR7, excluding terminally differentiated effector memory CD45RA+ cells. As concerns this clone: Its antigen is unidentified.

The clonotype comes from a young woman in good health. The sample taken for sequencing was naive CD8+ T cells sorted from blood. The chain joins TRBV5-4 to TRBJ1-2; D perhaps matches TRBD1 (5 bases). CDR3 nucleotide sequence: TGTGCCGTTGGGGCAGCGGACTTAGTCTATGGCTACACCTTC. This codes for CAVGAADLVYGYTF.